Listed here is a single T cell receptor (beta chain). Its antigen is not identified. This CDR3 is 14 amino acids long. Germline loops: CDR1 LGHNA, CDR2 YSLEER. V was shortened by 1 base and J by 2 bases, with 8 bases between the two germline ends. This record belongs to a study of T cells in Graves' hyperthyroidism and ophthalmopathy. Study information: Blood from the periphery was taken at initial diagnosis, before any treatment. Study-wide findings and caveats: Ophthalmopathy was told apart from stable hyperthyroidism by a 13 V-J model.

What was amplified from RNA transcripts were TCR beta CDR3 regions. Using the HTBI primer set, a first-round RT-PCR was run on the TCR CDR3. TCRdb fed the multiplex PCR reads into MiXCR, producing one record per CDR3 protein. This sample carries about 840,000 distinct CDR3 sequences, 38% of them seen once, and the ten largest clones take roughly 8.3%. Patients aged 18 to 65 had newly diagnosed hyperthyroidism lasting under 2 months. PBMCs were collected from an approximately 10 ml volume of fresh peripheral blood. This sequence was found in a young man with Graves' hyperthyroidism. The chain uses TRBV4-3 and TRBJ2-5; a weak D match, TRBD1 (5 bases). The sequencing input was blood. Here the CDR3 reads CASSQGRGQETQYF. In DNA, the CDR3 is TGCGCCAGCAGCCAAGGAAGGGGACAAGAGACCCAGTACTTC.